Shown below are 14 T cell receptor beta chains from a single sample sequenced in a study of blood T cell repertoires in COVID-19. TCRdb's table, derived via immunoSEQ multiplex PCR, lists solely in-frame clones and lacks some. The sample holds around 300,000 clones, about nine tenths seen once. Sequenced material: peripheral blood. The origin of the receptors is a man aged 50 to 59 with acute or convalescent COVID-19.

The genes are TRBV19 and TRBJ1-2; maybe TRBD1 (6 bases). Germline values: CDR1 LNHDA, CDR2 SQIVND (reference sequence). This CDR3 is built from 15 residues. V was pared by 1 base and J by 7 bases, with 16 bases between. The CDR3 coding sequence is TGTGCCAGTAGTATAGGACAGGACCAATTTGGTGGCTACACCTTC. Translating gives CASSIGQDQFGGYTF.

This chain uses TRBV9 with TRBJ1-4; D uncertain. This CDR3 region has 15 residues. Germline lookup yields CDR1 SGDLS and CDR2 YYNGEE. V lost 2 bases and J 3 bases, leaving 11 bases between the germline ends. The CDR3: CASSVGRPPNEKLFF. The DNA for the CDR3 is TGTGCCAGCAGCGTGGGCAGGCCCCCTAATGAAAAACTGTTTTTT.

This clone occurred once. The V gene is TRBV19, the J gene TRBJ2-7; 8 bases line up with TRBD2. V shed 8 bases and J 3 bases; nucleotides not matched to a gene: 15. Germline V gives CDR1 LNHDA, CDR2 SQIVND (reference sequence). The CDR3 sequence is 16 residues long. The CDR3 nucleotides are TGTGCCAGTCTCCCTCTCGGGAGGGAAGGTGGCTACGAGCAGTACTTC. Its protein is CASLPLGREGGYEQYF.

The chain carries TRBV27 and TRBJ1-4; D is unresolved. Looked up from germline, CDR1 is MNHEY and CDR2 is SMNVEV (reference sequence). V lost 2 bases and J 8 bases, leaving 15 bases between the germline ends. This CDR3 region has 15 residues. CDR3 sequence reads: CASSLNGNLGEKLFF. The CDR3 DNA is TGTGCCAGCAGTTTAAACGGGAACTTGGGGGAAAAACTGTTTTTT.

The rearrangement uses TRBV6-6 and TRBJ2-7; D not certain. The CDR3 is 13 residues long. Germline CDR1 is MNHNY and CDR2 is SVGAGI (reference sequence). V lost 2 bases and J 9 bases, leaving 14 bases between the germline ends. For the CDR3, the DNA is TGTGCCAGCAGTTACATACCCCCTCACGGGCAGTACTTC. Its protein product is CASSYIPPHGQYF.

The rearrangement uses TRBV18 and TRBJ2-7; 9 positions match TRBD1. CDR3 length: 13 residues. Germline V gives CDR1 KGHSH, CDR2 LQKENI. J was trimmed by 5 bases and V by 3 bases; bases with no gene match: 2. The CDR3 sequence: CASSPGQGNEQYF. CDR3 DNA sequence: TGTGCCAGCTCACCGGGACAGGGAAACGAGCAGTACTTC.

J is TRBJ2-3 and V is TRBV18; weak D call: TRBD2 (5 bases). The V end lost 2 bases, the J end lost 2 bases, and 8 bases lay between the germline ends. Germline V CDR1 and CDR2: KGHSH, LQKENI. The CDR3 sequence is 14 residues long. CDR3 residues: CASSPERSTDTQYF. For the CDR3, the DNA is TGTGCCAGCTCACCAGAGCGGTCCACAGATACGCAGTATTTT. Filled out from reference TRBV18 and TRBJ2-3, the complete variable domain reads NAGVMQNPRHLVRRRGQEARLRCSPMKGHSHVYWYRQLPEEGLKFMVYLQKENIIDESGMPKERFSAEFPKEGPSILRIQQVVRGDSAAYFCASSPERSTDTQYFGPGTRLTVL.

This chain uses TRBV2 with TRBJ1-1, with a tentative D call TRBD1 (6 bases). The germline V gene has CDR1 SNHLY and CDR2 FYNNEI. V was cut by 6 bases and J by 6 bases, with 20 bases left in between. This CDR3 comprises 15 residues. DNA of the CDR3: TGTGCCAGCAGGATCCGTACAGGGAGAGGGGCTGAAGCTTTCTTT. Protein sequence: CASRIRTGRGAEAFF.

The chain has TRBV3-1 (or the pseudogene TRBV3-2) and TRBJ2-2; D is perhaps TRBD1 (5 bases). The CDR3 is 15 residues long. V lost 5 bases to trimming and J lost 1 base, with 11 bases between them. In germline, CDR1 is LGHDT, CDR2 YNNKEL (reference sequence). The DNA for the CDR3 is TGTGCCAGCAGCGACTCGACAGTGAACACCGGGGAGCTGTTTTTT. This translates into CASSDSTVNTGELFF.

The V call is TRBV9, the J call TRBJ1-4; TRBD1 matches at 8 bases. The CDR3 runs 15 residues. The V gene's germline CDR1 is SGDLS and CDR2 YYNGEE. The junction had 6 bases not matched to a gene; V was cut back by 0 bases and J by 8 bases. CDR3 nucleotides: TGTGCCAGCAGCGTAGTGGGACAGGCCGGGGAAAAACTGTTTTTT. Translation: CASSVVGQAGEKLFF.

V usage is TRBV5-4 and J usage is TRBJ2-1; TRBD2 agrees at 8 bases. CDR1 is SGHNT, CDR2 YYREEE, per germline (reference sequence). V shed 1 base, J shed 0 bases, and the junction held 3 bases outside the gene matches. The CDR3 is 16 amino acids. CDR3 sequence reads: CASSLLGGGSYNEQFF. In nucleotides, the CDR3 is TGTGCCAGCAGCTTGCTCGGGGGGGGCTCCTACAATGAGCAGTTCTTC.

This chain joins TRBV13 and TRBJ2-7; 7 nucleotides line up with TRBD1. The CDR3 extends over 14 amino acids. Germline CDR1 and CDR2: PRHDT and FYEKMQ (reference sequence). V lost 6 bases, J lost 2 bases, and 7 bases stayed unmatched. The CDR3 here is CASRSRDRPYEQYF. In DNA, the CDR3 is TGTGCCAGCAGGAGCCGGGACAGACCCTACGAGCAGTACTTC.

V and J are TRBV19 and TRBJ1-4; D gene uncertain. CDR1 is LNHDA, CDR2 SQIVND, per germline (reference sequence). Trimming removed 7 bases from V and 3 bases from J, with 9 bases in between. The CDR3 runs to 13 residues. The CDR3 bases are TGTGCCAGTAAGAGAGCCCCTAATGAAAAACTGTTTTTT. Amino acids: CASKRAPNEKLFF.

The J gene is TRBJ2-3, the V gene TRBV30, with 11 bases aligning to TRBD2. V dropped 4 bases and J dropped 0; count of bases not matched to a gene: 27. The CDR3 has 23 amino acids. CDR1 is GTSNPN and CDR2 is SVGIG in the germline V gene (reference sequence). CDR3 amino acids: CAWIWGLQGLAGFLGPSTDTQYF. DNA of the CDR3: TGTGCCTGGATTTGGGGATTACAAGGACTAGCGGGCTTCCTGGGCCCTAGCACAGATACGCAGTATTTT.